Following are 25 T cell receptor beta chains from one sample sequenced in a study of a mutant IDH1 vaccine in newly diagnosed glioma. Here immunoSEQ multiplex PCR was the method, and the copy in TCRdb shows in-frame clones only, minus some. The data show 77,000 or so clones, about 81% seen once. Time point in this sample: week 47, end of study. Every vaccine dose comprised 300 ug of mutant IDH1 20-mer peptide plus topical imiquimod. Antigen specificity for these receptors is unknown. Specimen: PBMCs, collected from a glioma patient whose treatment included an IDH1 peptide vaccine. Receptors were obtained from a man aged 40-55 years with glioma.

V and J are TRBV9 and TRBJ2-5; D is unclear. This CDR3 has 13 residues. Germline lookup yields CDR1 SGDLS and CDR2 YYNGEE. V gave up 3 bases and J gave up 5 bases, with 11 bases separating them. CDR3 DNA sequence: TGTGCCAGCAGCGCTACACAATCCGAGACCCAGTACTTC. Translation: CASSATQSETQYF.

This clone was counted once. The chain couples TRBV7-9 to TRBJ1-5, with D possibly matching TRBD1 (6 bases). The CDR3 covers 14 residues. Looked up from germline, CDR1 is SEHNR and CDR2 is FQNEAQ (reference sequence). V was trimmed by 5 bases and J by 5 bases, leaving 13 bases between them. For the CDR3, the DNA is TGTGCCAGCAGCCGCGGGGCAGGGGATCAGCCCCAGCATTTT. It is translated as CASSRGAGDQPQHF. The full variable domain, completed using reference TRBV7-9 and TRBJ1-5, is DTGVSQNPRHKITKRGQNVTFRCDPISEHNRLYWYRQTLGQGPEFLTYFQNEAQLEKSRLLSDRFSAERPKGSFSTLEIQRTEQGDSAMYLCASSRGAGDQPQHFGDGTRLSIL.

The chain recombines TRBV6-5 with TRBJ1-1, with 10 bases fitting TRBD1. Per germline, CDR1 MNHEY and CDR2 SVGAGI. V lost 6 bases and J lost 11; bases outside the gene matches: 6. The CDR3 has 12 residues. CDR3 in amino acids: CASRRRQGAAFF. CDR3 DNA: TGTGCCAGCAGGAGACGACAGGGGGCGGCTTTCTTT.

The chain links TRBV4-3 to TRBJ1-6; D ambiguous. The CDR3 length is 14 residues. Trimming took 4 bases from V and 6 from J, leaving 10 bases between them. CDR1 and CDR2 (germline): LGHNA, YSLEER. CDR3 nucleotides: TGCGCCAGCAGCCGGGTTACGGGTAATTCACCCCTCCACTTT. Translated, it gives CASSRVTGNSPLHF.

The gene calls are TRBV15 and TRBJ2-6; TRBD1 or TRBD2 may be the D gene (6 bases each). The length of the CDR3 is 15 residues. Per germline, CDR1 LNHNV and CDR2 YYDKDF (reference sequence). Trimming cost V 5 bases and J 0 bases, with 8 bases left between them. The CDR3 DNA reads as TGTGCCACCAGCGGAGGGGGCTCTGGGGCCAACGTCCTGACTTTC. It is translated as CATSGGGSGANVLTF.

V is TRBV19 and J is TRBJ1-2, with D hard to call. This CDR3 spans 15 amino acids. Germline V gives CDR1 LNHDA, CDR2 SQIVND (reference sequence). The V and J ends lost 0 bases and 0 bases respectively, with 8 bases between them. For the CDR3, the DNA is TGTGCCAGTAGTATAGAATGGGCCTCTAACTATGGCTACACCTTC. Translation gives CASSIEWASNYGYTF.

The CDR3 spells CASSQVPGTSYNSPLHF. DNA of the CDR3: TGCGCCAGCAGCCAAGTGCCGGGTACCTCCTATAATTCACCCCTCCACTTT. The chain is built from TRBV4-3 and TRBJ1-6; D is uncertain. The CDR3 has 17 residues. Deletions cut 1 base from V and 0 bases from J, with 10 bases between. Germline CDR1 and CDR2: LGHNA and YSLEER.

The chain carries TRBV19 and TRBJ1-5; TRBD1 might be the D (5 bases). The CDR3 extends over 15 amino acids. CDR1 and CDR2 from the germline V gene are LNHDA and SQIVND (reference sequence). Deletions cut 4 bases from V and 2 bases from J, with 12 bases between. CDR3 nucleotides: TGTGCCAGTAGTACGGGACTCAATCGCAATCAGCCCCAGCATTTT. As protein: CASSTGLNRNQPQHF. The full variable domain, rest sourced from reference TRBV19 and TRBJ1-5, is DGGITQSPKYLFRKEGQNVTLSCEQNLNHDAMYWYRQDPGQGLRLIYYSQIVNDFQKGDIAEGYSVSREKKESFPLTVTSAQKNPTAFYLCASSTGLNRNQPQHFGDGTRLSIL.

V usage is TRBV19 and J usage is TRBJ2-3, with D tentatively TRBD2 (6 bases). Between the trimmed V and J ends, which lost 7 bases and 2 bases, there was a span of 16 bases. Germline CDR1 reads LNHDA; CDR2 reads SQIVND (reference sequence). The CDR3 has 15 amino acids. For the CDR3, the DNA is TGTGCCAGTACTCCTTCGGGGACTTACACAGATACGCAGTATTTT. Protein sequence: CASTPSGTYTDTQYF.

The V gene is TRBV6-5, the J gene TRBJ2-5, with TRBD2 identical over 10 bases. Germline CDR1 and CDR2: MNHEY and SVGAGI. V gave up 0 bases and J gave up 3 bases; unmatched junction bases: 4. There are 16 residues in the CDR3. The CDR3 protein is CASSYSGTSAKETQYF. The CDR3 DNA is TGTGCCAGCAGTTACTCCGGGACTAGCGCAAAAGAGACCCAGTACTTC.

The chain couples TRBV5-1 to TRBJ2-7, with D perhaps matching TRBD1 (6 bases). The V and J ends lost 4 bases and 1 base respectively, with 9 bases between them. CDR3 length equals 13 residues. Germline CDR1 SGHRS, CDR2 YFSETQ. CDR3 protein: CASSRRGSYEQYF. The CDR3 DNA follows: TGCGCCAGCAGCCGCAGGGGATCCTACGAGCAGTACTTC.

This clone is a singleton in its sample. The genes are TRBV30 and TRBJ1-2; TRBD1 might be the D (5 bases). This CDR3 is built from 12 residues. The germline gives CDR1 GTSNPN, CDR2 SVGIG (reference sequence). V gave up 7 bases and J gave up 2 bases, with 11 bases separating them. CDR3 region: CASGRLNYGYTF. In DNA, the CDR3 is TGTGCCTCGGGACGGTTAAACTATGGCTACACCTTC.

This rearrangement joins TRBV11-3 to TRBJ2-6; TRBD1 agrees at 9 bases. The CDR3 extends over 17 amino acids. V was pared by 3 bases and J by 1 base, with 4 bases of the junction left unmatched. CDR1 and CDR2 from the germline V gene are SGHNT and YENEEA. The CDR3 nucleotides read TGTGCCAGCAGCTTGGGGACAGGGACGTCTGGGGCCAACGTCCTGACTTTC. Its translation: CASSLGTGTSGANVLTF. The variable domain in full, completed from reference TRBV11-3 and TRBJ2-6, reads EAGVVQSPRYKIIEKKQPVAFWCNPISGHNTLYWYLQNLGQGPELLIRYENEEAVDDSQLPKDRFSAERLKGVDSTLKIQPAELGDSAVYLCASSLGTGTSGANVLTFGAGSRLTVL.

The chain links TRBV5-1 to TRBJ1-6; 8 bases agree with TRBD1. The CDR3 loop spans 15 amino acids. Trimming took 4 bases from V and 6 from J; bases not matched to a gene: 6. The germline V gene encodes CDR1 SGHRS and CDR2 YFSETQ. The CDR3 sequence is CASSRTTGANSPLHF. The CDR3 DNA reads TGCGCCAGCAGCCGAACGACAGGGGCTAATTCACCCCTCCACTTT.

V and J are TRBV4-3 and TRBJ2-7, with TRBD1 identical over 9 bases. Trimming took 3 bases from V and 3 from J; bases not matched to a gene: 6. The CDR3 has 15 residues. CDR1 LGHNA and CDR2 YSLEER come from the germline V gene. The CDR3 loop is CASSHIGTGRYEQYF. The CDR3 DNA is TGCGCCAGCAGCCATATCGGGACAGGGCGCTACGAGCAGTACTTC.

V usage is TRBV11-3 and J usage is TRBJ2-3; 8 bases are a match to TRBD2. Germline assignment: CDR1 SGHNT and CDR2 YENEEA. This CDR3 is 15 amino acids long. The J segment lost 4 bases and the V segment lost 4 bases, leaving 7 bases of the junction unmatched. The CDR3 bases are TGTGCCAGCAGCTCCGGGAGGGGATTTTCAGATACGCAGTATTTT. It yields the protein CASSSGRGFSDTQYF.

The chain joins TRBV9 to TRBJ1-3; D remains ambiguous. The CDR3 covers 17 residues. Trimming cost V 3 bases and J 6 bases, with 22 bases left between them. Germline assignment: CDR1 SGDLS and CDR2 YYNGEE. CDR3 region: CASSAPRGSLRVNTIYF. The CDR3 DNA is TGTGCCAGCAGCGCCCCTCGAGGGTCCCTAAGAGTAAACACCATATATTTT.

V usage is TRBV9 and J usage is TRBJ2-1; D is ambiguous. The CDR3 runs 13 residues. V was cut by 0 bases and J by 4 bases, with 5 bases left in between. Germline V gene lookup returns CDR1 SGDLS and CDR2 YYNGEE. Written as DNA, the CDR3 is TGTGCCAGCAGCGTAGAGCAGTACAATGAGCAGTTCTTC. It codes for CASSVEQYNEQFF.

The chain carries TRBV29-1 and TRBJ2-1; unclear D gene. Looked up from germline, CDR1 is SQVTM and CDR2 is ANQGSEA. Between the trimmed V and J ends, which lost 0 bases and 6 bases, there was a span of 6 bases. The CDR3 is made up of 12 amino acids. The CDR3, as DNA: TGCAGCGTTGAAGAGGGTGGCAATGAGCAGTTCTTC. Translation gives CSVEEGGNEQFF.

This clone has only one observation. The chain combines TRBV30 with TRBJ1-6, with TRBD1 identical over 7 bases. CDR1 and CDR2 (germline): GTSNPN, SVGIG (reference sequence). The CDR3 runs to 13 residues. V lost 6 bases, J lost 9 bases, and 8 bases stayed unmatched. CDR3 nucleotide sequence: TGTGCCTGTGCCCGACAGGGCGGTTCACCCCTCCACTTT. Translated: CACARQGGSPLHF.

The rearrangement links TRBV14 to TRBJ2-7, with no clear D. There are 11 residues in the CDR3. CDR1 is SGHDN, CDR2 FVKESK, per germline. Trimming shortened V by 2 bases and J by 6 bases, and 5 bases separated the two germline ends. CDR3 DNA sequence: TGTGCCAGCAGCCAATTCCTCGAGCAGTACTTC. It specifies CASSQFLEQYF.

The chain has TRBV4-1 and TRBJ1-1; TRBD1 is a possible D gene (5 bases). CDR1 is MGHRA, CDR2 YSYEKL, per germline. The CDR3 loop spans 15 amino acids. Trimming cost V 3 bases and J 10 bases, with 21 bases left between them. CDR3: CASSHGTGPWIGAFF. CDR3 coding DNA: TGCGCCAGCAGCCACGGGACGGGCCCCTGGATTGGAGCTTTCTTT.

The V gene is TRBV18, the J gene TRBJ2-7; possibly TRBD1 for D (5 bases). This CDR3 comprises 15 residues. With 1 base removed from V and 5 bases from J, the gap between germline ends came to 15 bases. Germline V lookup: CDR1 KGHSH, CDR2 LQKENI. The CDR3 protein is CASSPQRTGTHEQYF. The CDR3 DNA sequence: TGTGCCAGCTCACCACAGCGTACAGGAACACACGAGCAGTACTTC. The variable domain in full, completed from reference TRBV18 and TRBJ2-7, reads NAGVMQNPRHLVRRRGQEARLRCSPMKGHSHVYWYRQLPEEGLKFMVYLQKENIIDESGMPKERFSAEFPKEGPSILRIQQVVRGDSAAYFCASSPQRTGTHEQYFGPGTRLTVT.

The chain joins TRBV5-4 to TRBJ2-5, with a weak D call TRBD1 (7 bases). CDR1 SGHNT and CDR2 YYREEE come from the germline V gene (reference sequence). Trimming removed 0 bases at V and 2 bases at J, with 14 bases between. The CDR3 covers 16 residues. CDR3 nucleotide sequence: TGTGCCAGCAGCTTGGCAGGGGGGAGGAGTCAAGAGACCCAGTACTTC. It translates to CASSLAGGRSQETQYF.

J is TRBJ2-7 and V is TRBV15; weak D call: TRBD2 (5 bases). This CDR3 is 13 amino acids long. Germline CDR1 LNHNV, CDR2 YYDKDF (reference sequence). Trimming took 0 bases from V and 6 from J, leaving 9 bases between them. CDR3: CATSRDRSAEQYF. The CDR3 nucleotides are TGTGCCACCAGCAGAGATCGTAGCGCCGAGCAGTACTTC.